The sequence of this T cell receptor beta chain was determined in a study of T-cell memory formation after mild COVID-19. Overall study context: Largely donor-specific sequence clusters came from two donors.

Constant-segment primers were used for 5'RACE, and the resulting TCR alpha and TCR beta cDNA libraries carried sample barcodes and UMIs. TCRdb re-analysed the 5' RACE reads in MiXCR, keeping a single row per CDR3 protein. The table shows about 450,000 distinct CDR3 sequences, with roughly a quarter occurring only once. CDR3 length: 13 residues. Deletions cut 5 bases from V and 5 bases from J, with 12 bases between. CDR1 is SGHTA, CDR2 FQGNSA, per germline. This chain uses TRBV7-2 with TRBJ1-2; tentative D call: TRBD1 (6 bases). This clonotype was obtained from an adult woman who had mild COVID-19 (a few samples of this study predate the infection). Cell type and time point are not known. The sample comprised PBMCs or a T cell subset sorted from them (not recorded which). In nucleotides, the CDR3 is TGTGCCAGCAGCGATACAGGGAGGTATGGCTACACCTTC. The encoded protein is CASSDTGRYGYTF.